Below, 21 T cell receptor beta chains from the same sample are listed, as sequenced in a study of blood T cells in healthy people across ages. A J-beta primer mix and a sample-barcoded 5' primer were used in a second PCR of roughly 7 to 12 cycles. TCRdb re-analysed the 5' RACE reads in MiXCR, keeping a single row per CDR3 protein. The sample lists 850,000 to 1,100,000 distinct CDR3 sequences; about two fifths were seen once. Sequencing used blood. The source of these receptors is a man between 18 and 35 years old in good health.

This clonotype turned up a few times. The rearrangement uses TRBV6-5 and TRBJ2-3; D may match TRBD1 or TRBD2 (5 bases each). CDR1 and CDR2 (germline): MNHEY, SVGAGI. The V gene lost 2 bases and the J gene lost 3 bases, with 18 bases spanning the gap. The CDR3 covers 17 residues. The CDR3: CASSYTGTPGTTDTQYF. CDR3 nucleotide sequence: TGTGCCAGCAGTTACACGGGGACCCCGGGTACGACAGATACGCAGTATTTT.

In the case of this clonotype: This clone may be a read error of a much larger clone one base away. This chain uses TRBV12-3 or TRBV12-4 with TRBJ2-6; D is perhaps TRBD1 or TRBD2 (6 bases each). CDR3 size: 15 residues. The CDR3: CASSDTGTGANVPTF. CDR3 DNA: TGTGCCAGCAGTGATACAGGGACTGGGGCCAACGTCCCGACTTTC.

This CDR3 is CSARDREGLGYTF. The DNA for the CDR3 is TGCAGTGCTAGAGATCGGGAAGGGCTCGGCTACACCTTC. The gene calls are TRBV20-1 and TRBJ1-2; D remains ambiguous. CDR3 size: 13 residues. V was trimmed by 0 bases and J by 8 bases, leaving 13 bases between them. Germline CDR1 and CDR2: DFQATT and SNEGSKA (reference sequence).

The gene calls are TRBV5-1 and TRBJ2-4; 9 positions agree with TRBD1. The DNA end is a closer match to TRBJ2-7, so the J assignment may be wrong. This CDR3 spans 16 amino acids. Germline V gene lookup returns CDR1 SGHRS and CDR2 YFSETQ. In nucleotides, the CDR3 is TGCGCCAGCAGCACCCTTGACAGGGGGAGCTCCTACGAGCAGTACTTC. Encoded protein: CASSTLDRGSSYEQYF.

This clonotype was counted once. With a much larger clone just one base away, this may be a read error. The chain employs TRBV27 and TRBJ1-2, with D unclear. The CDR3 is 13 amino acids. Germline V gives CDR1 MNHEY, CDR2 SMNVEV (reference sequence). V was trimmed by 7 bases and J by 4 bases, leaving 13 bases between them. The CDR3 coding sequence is TGTGCCAGCACCCCGGGATTTGGCTATGGCTACACCTTC. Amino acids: CASTPGFGYGYTF.

CDR3 sequence: CAWTLAGGDEQFF. CDR3 bases: TGTGCCTGGACCTTAGCGGGAGGGGATGAGCAGTTCTTC. The chain links TRBV30 to TRBJ2-1; the match to TRBD2 covers 11 bases. V shed 4 bases, J shed 8 bases, and the junction held 4 bases outside the gene matches. Germline CDR1 and CDR2: GTSNPN and SVGIG (reference sequence). The CDR3 is 13 residues long. Complete variable domain (other parts from reference TRBV30 and TRBJ2-1): SQTIHQWPATLVQPVGSPLSLECTVEGTSNPNLYWYRQAAGRGLQLLFYSVGIGQISSEVPQNLSASRPQDRQFILSSKKLLLSDSGFYLCAWTLAGGDEQFFGPGTRLTVL.

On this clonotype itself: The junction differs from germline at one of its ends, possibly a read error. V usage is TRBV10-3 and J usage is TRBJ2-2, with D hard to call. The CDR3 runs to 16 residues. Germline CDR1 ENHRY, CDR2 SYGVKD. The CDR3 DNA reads TGTGCCATCAGTGAGTCCGCTGGAACGAACACCTGGGAGCTGTTTTTT. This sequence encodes CAISESAGTNTWELFF.

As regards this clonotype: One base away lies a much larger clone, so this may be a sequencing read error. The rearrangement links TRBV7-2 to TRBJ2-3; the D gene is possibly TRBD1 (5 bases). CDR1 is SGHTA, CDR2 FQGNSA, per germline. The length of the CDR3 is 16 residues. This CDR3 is CANSFGSSRVADTQYF. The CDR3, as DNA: TGTGCCAACAGCTTCGGTAGTAGCAGGGTCGCAGATACGCAGTATTTT.

CDR3 sequence: CSARDRRASMNTEAFF. DNA for the CDR3: TGCAGTGCTAGAGACAGAAGGGCGAGCATGAACACTGAAGCTTTCTTT. This rearrangement joins TRBV20-1 to TRBJ1-1; no reliable D call. With 0 bases removed from V and 0 bases from J, the gap between germline ends came to 14 bases. The length of the CDR3 is 16 residues. Looked up from germline, CDR1 is DFQATT and CDR2 is SNEGSKA (reference sequence).

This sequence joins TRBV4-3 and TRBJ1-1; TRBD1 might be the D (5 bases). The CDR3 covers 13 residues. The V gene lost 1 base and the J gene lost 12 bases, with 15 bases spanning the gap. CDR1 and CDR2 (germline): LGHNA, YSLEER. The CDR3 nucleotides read TGCGCCAGCAGCCAAGTGGTGGGGCTAGTGACTTTCTTT. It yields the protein CASSQVVGLVTFF.

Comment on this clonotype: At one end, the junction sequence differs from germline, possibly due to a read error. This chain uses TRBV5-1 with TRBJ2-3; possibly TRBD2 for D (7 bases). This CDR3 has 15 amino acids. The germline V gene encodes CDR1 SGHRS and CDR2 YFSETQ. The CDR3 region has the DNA TGCGCCAGCAGCTCGACTGGGGGGGCACGGGATACGCCGTATTTT. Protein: CASSSTGGARDTPYF.

The CDR3 region is CSARLGTPNEETQYF. In DNA form, the CDR3 reads TGCAGCGCCCGACTCGGGACTCCTAACGAGGAGACCCAGTACTTC. The chain couples TRBV29-1 to TRBJ2-5, with a weak D call TRBD2 (6 bases). The germline CDR1 and CDR2 sequences are SQVTM and ANQGSEA. The germline V and J ends were trimmed by 7 bases and 5 bases, with 23 bases remaining between them. The CDR3 loop spans 15 amino acids.

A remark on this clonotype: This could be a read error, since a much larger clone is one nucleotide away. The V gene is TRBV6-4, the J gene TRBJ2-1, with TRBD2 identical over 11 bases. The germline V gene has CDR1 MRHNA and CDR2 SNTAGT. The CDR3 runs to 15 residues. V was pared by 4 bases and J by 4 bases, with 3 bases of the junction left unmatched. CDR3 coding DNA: TGTGCCAGCAGTGCACTAGCGGGGGTGTACAATGAGCAGTTCTTC. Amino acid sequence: CASSALAGVYNEQFF.

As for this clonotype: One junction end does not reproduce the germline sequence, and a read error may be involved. CDR3 in amino acids: CAGSSTGSRGFYGYTF. CDR3 nucleotide sequence: TGTGCCGGCAGCTCGACGGGATCCCGGGGGTTCTATGGCTACACCTTC. This sequence joins TRBV7-2 and TRBJ1-2; D is perhaps TRBD1 (5 bases). The CDR3 totals 16 residues. CDR1 is SGHTA and CDR2 is FQGNSA in the germline V gene.

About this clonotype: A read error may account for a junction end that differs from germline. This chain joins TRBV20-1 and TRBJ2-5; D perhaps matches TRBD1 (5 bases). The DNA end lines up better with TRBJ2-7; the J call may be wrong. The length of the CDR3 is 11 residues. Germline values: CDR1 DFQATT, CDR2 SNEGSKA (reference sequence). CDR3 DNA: TGTGCAGGGCAGAAGAGATACGAGCAGTACTTC. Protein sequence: CAGQKRYEQYF.

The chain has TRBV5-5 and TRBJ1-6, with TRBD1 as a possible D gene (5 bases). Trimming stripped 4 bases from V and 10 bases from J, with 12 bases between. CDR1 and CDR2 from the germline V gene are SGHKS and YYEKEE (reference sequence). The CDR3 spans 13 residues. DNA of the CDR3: TGTGCCAGCAGCGTAGGGGACGGATCACCCCTCCACTTT. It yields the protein CASSVGDGSPLHF. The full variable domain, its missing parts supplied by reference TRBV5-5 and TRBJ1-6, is DAGVTQSPTHLIKTRGQQVTLRCSPISGHKSVSWYQQVLGQGPQFIFQYYEKEERGRGNFPDRFSARQFPNYSSELNVNALLLGDSALYLCASSVGDGSPLHFGNGTRLTVT.

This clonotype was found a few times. CDR3 nucleotides: TGTGCCAGCAGTTTTGAGCGGGAGACTTACAATGAGCAGTTCTTC. Translation: CASSFERETYNEQFF. V is TRBV12-3 or TRBV12-4 and J is TRBJ2-1; 8 positions match TRBD2. J gave up 4 bases and V 3 bases, and 5 bases lay outside the gene matches. CDR3 length: 15 residues.

The CDR3 sequence is CASSPLPTGTNYGYTF. In DNA form, the CDR3 reads TGTGCCAGCAGTCCCCTACCGACGGGGACTAACTATGGCTACACCTTC. The V gene is TRBV6-5, the J gene TRBJ1-2; D remains ambiguous. The length of the CDR3 is 16 residues. V lost 5 bases, J lost 0 bases, and 16 bases lay in between. Germline V gene lookup returns CDR1 MNHEY and CDR2 SVGAGI.

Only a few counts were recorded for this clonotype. CDR3 in DNA: TGCGCCAGCAGCTTGGGTCAGGTTCGCACAGATACGCAGTATTTT. Translated: CASSLGQVRTDTQYF. This chain links TRBV5-1 with TRBJ2-3; D is unclear. The CDR3 is 15 residues long. Germline V gene lookup returns CDR1 SGHRS and CDR2 YFSETQ. V lost 0 bases, J lost 1 base, and 9 bases lay in between.

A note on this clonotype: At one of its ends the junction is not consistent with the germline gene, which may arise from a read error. Here the CDR3 reads CAGSFLGTGAGQPQHF. The CDR3 nucleotides read TGTGCCGGCAGTTTCTTGGGGACAGGGGCTGGGCAGCCCCAGCATTTT. The chain combines TRBV27 with TRBJ1-5, with 10 bases lining up with TRBD1. Germline V gives CDR1 MNHEY, CDR2 SMNVEV (reference sequence). The CDR3 consists of 16 residues.

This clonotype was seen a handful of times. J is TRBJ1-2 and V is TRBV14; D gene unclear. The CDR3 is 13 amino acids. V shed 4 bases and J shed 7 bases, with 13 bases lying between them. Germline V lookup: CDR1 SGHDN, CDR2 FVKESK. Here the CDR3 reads CASSPYTDGGYTF. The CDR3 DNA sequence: TGTGCCAGCAGCCCGTACACTGACGGTGGCTACACCTTC.